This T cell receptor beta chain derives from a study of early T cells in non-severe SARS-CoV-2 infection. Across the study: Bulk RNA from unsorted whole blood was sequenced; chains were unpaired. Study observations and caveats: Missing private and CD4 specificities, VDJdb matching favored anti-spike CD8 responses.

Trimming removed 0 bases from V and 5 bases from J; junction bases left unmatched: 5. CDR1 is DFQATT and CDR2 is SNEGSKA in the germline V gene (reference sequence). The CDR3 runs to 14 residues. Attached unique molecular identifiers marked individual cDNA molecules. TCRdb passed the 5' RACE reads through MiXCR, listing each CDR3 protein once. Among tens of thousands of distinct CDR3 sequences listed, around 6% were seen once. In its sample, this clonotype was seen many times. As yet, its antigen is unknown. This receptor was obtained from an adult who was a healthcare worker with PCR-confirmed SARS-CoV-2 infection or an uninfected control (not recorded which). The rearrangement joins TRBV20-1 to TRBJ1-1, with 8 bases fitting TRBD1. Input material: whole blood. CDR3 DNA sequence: TGCAGTGCTAGAGATCAGGGGGCCCGAACTGAAGCTTTCTTT. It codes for CSARDQGARTEAFF.